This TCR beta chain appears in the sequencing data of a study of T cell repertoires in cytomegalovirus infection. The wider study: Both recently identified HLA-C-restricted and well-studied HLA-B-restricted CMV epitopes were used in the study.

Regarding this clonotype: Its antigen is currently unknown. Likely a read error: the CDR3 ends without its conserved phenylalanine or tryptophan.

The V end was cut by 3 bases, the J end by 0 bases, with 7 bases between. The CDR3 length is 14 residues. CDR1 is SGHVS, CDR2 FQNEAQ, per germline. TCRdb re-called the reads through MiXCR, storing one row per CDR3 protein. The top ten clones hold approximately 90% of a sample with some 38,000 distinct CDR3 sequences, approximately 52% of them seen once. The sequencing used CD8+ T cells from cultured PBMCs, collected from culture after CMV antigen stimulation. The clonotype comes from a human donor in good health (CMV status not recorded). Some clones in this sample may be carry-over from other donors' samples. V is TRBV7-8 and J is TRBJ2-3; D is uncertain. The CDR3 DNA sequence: TGTGCCAGCAGCTTGAGGATCAGCACAGATACGCAGTATTCT. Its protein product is CASSLRISTDTQYS.